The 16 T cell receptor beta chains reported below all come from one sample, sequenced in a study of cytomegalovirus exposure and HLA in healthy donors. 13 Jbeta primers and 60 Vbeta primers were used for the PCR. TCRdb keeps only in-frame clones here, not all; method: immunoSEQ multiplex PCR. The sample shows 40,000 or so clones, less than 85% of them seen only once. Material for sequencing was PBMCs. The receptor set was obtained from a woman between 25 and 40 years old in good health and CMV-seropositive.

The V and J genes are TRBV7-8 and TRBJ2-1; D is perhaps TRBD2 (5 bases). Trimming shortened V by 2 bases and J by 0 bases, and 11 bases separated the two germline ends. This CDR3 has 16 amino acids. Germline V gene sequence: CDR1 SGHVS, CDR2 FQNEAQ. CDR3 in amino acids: CASSLSRLTSYNEQFF. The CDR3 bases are TGTGCCAGCAGCTTATCTAGACTAACCTCCTACAATGAGCAGTTCTTC.

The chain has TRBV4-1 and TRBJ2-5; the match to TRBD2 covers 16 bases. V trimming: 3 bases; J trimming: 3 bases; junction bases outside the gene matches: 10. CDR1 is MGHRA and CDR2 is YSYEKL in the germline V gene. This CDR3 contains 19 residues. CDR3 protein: CASSHHGTSGRATEETQYF. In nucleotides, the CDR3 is TGCGCCAGCAGCCACCATGGGACTAGCGGGAGGGCAACGGAAGAGACCCAGTACTTC.

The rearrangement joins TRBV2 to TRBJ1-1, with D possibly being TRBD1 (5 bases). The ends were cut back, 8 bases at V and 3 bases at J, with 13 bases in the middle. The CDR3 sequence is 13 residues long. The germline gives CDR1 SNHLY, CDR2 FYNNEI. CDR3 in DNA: TGTGCCAGCGGAAACCGGGGGGACACTGAAGCTTTCTTT. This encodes CASGNRGDTEAFF.

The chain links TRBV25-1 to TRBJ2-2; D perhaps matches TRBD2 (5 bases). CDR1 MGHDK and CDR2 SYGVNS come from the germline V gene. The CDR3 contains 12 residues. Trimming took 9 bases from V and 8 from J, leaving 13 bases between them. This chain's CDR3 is CASPGSPGELFF. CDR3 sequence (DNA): TGTGCCAGTCCGGGATCACCAGGGGAGCTGTTTTTT.

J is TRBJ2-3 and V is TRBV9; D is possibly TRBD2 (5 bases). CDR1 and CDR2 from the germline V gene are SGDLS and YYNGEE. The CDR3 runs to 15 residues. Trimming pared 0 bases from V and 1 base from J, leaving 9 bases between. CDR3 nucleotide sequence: TGTGCCAGCAGCGTAGAGTCAGCGGGCACAGATACGCAGTATTTT. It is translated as CASSVESAGTDTQYF. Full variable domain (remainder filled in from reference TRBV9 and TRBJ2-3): DSGVTQTPKHLITATGQRVTLRCSPRSGDLSVYWYQQSLDQGLQFLIQYYNGEERAKGNILERFSAQQFPDLHSELNLSSLELGDSALYFCASSVESAGTDTQYFGPGTRLTVL.

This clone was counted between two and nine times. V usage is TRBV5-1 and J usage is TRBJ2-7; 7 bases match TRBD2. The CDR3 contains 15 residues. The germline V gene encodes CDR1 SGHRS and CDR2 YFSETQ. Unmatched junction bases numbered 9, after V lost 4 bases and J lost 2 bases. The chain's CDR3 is CASSRLAVKTYEQYF. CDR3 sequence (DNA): TGCGCCAGCAGCCGTCTAGCGGTTAAGACCTACGAGCAGTACTTC.

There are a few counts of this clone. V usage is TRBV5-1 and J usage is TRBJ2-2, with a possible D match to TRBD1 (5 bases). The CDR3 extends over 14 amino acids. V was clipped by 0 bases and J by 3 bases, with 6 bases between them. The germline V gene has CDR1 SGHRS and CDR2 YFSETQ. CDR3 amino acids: CASSLEGDTGELFF. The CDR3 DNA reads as TGCGCCAGCAGCTTGGAAGGGGACACCGGGGAGCTGTTTTTT.

The CDR3, as DNA: TGTGCCAGCAGCCCGTCGGGGGGGGCAAAAAACTATGGCTACACCTTC. Protein: CASSPSGGAKNYGYTF. The chain combines TRBV27 with TRBJ1-2; TRBD1 might be the D (6 bases). This CDR3 is built from 16 residues. Deletions cut 6 bases from V and 2 bases from J, with 19 bases between. Germline CDR1 MNHEY, CDR2 SMNVEV (reference sequence).

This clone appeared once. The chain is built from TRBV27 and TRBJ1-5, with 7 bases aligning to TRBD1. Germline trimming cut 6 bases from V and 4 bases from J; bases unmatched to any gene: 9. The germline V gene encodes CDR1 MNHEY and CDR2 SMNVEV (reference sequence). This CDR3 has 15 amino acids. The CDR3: CASSLRTGLNQPQHF. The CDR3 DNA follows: TGTGCCAGCAGCCTAAGGACAGGACTAAATCAGCCCCAGCATTTT.

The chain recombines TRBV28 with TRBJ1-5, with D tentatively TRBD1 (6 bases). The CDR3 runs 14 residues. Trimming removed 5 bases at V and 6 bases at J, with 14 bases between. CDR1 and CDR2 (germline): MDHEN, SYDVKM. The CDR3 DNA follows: TGTGCCAGCAGTCGTACAGGGTTAACTCAGCCCCAGCATTTT. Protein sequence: CASSRTGLTQPQHF.

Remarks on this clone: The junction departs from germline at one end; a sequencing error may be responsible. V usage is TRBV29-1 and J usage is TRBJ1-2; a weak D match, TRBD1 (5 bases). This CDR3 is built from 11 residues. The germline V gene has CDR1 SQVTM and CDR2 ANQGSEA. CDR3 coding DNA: TGCAGCGTTGAAGATGTCGGACAACGGGCATTC. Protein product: CSVEDVGQRAF.

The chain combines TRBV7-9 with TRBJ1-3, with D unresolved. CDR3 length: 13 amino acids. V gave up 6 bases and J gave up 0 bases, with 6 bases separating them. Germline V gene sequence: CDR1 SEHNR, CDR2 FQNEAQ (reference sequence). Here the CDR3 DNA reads TGTGCCAGCAGTCCGTCCTCTGGAAACACCATATATTTT. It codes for CASSPSSGNTIYF.

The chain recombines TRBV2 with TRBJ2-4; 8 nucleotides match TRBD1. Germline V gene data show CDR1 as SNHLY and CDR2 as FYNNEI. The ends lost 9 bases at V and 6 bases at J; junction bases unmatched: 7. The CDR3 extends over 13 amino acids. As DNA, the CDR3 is TGTGCCAGTACTAGACAGGGGTCAAACATTCAGTACTTC. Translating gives CASTRQGSNIQYF.

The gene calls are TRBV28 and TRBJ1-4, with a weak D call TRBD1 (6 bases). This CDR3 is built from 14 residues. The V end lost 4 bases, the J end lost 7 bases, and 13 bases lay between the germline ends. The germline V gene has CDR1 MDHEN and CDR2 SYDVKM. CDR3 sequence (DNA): TGTGCCAGCAGTTCCTCAGGGGAGGGTGAAAAACTGTTTTTT. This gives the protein CASSSSGEGEKLFF.

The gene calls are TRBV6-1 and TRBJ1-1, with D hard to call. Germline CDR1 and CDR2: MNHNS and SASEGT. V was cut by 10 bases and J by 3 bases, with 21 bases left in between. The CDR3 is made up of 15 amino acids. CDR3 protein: CATSFRIPRDTEAFF. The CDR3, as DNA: TGTGCCACCAGCTTCAGGATCCCCAGAGACACTGAAGCTTTCTTT.

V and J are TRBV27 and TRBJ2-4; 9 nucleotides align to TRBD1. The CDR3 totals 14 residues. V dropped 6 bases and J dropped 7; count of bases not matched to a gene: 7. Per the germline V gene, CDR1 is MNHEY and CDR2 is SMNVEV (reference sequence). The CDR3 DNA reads TGTGCCAGCAGCCTACAGGGGGCAGCGAACATTCAGTACTTC. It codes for CASSLQGAANIQYF.